Reported below is one TCR beta chain. Original handling: Amplified reference gene primers provided the basis for estimating nucleated cell counts. The repertoire was sequenced with immunoSEQ multiplex PCR; TCRdb's copy has only in-frame clones and lacks some. The V and J calls and clone size were taken over from that table, and D and trimming were inferred from the DNA. The table lists more than 150,000 clones, around 81% of them singletons. These data originate in a study of blood T cell repertoires in COVID-19. On the study more broadly: Donors in the United States, Italy and Spain gave samples during acute or convalescent COVID-19. PBMCs, B-cell-depleted T cells, or T cells provided the cDNA or gDNA that made up the material.

Germline V CDR1 and CDR2: MDHEN, SYDVKM. The trim removed 6 bases at V and 4 bases at J, leaving 5 bases unmatched. There are 14 residues in the CDR3. The sample was peripheral blood. The sequence was obtained from a man in his 70s who had recovered from COVID-19. This sequence joins TRBV28 and TRBJ1-4; TRBD1 matches 7 bases. The CDR3 nucleotides are TGTGCCAGCAGCTCCGGGACAGTTAATGAAAAACTGTTTTTT. Translated: CASSSGTVNEKLFF.